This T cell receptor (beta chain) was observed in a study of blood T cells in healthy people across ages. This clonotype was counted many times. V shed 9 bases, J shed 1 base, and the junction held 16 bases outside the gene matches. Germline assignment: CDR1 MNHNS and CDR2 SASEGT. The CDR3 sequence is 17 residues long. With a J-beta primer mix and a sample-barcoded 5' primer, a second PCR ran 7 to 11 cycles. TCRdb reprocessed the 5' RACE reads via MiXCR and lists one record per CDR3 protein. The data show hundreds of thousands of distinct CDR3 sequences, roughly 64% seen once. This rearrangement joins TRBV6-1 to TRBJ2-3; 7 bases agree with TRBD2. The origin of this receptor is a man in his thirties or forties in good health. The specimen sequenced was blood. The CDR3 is CARTLAASSPRTDTQYF. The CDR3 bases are TGTGCCAGAACCCTAGCGGCGTCGTCCCCGCGCACAGATACGCAGTATTTT.